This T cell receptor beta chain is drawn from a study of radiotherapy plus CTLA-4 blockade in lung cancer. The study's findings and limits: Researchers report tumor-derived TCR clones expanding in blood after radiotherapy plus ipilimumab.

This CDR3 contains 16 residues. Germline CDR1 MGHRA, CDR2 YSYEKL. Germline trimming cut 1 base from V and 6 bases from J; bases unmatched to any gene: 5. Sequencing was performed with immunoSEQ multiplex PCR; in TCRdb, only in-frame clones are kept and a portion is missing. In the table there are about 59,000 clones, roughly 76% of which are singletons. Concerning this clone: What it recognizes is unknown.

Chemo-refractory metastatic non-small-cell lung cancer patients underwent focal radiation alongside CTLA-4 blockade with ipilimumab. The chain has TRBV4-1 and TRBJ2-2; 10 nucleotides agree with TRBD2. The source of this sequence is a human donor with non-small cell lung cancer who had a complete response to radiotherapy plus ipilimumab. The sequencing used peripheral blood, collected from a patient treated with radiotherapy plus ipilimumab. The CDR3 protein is CASSQVGTSGAGELFF. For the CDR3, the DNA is TGCGCCAGCAGCCAAGTGGGTACTAGCGGGGCCGGGGAGCTGTTTTTT.